This TCR beta chain was sequenced during a study of cytomegalovirus exposure and HLA in healthy donors (dated by TCRdb to 2017 to 2019). Background for the entire study: According to an earlier analysis of several hundred of the donors, about 179 million T cells yielded over 100 million unique TCR beta sequences and about 300 Gb of sequence data. Roughly 290 gigabases of sequencing data and tens of millions of unique TCR sequences made up an early release that covered some 640 HLA-typed donors. Of the 300 to 450 genotyped donors, about 84% fell in the genetic ancestry cluster associated with self-reported Caucasian donors. The aim of the study was to test whether cataloging public T cell receptors could identify signatures of past pathogen exposure. Using immunosequencing, the study profiled T cell repertoires from fewer than 700 subjects and related those repertoires to cytomegalovirus serostatus. Along with the roughly 670-subject first cohort, a separate validation cohort of more than 90 different subjects was used. To predict cytomegalovirus infection status, the study combined high-throughput TCR immunosequencing, statistical association of individual TCRs with disease status, and machine learning. In a later analysis, previously published TCR beta repertoires from 550 to 700 donors were re-analyzed and high-resolution HLA genotyping was added so that TCR occurrence patterns could be studied. Rather than using new phenotypic data, the later analysis identified candidate immune exposures from TCR beta sequences and from how often those sequences occurred across donors. In an earlier analysis of over 550 of the donors, high-throughput TCR beta sequencing was used to judge whether each TCR beta V gene segment behaved as functional or pseudogenic. Alongside the repertoire data, information on donor age, sex, ethnicity and CMV serostatus was compiled. Genome-wide SNP genotypes for about 55% of the 666 donors were used in a later genetic analysis, which treated that subset as a discovery cohort. Every discovery cohort repertoire had been produced on one sequencing platform. Both class I and class II loci were covered by HLA typing, at four-digit resolution. The number of typed donors differed by locus: about 629-630 for A, B, C, DRB1 and DQB1; 522 for DQA1; 606 for DPA1; and about 450 for DPB1. A handful of DR-DQ haplotypes were handled as single units for association and clustering because linkage in the cohort was strong. Among about 360 genotyped donors of the cohort, an average of 235,054 unique TCR beta nucleotide sequences were sequenced per donor, roughly a sixth of them non-productive.

Receptor amplification or capture employed the immunoSEQ multiplex PCR assay. For the multiplex PCR, a mixture combining 60 forward primers for TCR Vbeta segments and 13 reverse primers for TCR Jbeta segments was used. The CDR3 region of rearranged TCR beta genes was amplified from genomic DNA by a multiplex PCR assay. The Illumina HiSeq System was used to sequence the amplified TCR beta libraries as 87-base-pair reads. The source study handled its data this way. A later analysis tallied 75 million to 95 million unique TCR beta chains across the roughly 610 repertoires, and around 12 million of those chains were shared by two or more donors. Raw reads were error-corrected and collapsed into unique sequences by a nearest-neighbor algorithm in which closely related sequences were merged to remove PCR and sequencing errors. V, D and J gene segments were assigned by aligning CDR3 sequences to IMGT reference sequences. Each retained sequence needed at least a six-nucleotide match to both a V gene segment and a J gene segment. A rearrangement counted as productive if the CDR3 had no stop codons and remained in frame with V and J, and every other rearrangement counted as non-productive. CDR3 was defined according to IMGT convention as the region running from the second conserved V-encoded cysteine to the conserved J-encoded phenylalanine. In an earlier analysis of more than 550 of the donors, sequences lacking an unambiguous match to a single V gene segment were excluded. An earlier analysis of approximately 590 of the donors called V segments functional above 56.7% productive rearrangements and segregating when the between-donor standard deviation exceeded 5%. A statistical classification framework was built for diagnosing cytomegalovirus status from the catalog of TCR beta chain sequences. V and J gene assignment, in a later analysis, came from comparing TCR nucleotide sequences with IMGT/GENE-DB human TR gene sequences. Using the TCRdist pipeline, a later analysis assigned CDR3 sequences along with most-parsimonious VDJ recombination scenarios. In a later analysis, every TCR beta chain was defined by the combination of its CDR3 amino acid sequence and its V-gene family, and reads without a unique V-gene family were dropped. To address suspected cross-contamination and a sequencing artifact, a later analysis removed 592 highly shared, low-generation-probability nucleotide sequences. In a later analysis, a clonal expansion index for each public chain was calculated from normalized within-repertoire ranks of inferred template counts. In a later analysis, generation probabilities were computed with a VDJ recombination model fitted to out-of-frame rearrangements, and the resulting probabilities were checked against IGoR. A later analysis scored TCR-TCR, TCR-HLA and TCR-CMV co-occurrence with hypergeometric tests, applying a repertoire-size bias correction to TCR pairs. False discovery rates were estimated in a later analysis by permuting HLA or CMV assignments 20 times. In a later analysis, co-occurring TCRs were grouped using DBSCAN, with TCRdist sequence similarity added in when clustering inside HLA-allele-positive subsets. Repertoires with fewer than 30,000 or more than 120,000 public chains were left out of co-occurrence clustering, as were roughly five repertoires with anomalous nucleotide sharing. Drawn from immuneACCESS, this table holds only the in-frame rearrangements with V and J called that TCRdb kept. Clones are partly lost; checked studies trace under half to an unresolved V gene and leave the rest unexplained. The D gene and trimming were derived from the DNA, and the V and J assignments and clone size from that table. The sample contains over 150,000 clones, around 80% of them found a single time. Clones ranked in the top ten supply 7.5% to 9% of the sample.

From V the trimming removes 5 bases and from J it removes 6 bases, while the gene matches leave 4 bases of the junction unaccounted for. From cysteine to phenylalanine, the CDR3 is 15 amino acids long. Only the CDR3 DNA is retained, 45 bases long and in frame from the first base. CDR1 is given as MNHEY and CDR2 as SMNVEV, both from the germline V gene (reference sequence). The cohort was made up of approximately 670 healthy bone marrow donors. At the time of sampling, every cohort member was nominally healthy, though immune exposures that went unrecorded were likely present. The donor tested CMV seropositive and was one of the 289 seropositive cohort members. Each donor provided a peripheral blood sample, and peripheral blood mononuclear cells were used for TCR beta sequencing. Genomic DNA extraction from the blood cell samples was performed with the Qiagen DNeasy Blood Extraction Kit. About this clone: The clone's antigen remains unknown. No much larger clonotype is one base removed from it; base qualities were not supplied.

Overall study outcomes, separate from this receptor: In a later analysis, 15,000 to 20,000 TCR beta sequences were associated with specific HLA alleles at a false discovery rate of 0.05. A further reported finding was that TCR beta sequences accurately predicted the HLA-A and HLA-B alleles for most subjects in the first cohort. Most CMV-associated TCR beta chains appeared to be HLA-restricted in a later analysis, and the HLA associations seemed to be driven largely by CMV exposure. In a later analysis, HLA-associated TCR beta chains were found to be more clonally expanded and to have lower generation probabilities than equally common non-associated chains. In vitro tests confirmed that a few of the cytomegalovirus-associated TCR beta chains recognize cytomegalovirus antigens. Because the 87-base-pair reads could not distinguish some IMGT-functional V segments, including TRBV6-2 and TRBV6-3, those segments were excluded. Strong co-occurrence of HLA alleles, especially DR and DQ, made assigning TCR associations to individual alleles difficult. Compared with the approximately 600-donor mean, donors in an Asian-associated ancestry cluster had fewer N-insertions in productive TCRs, according to a later genetic analysis. A cluster of highly shared sequence variants was judged likely to be a technical artifact of the sequencing pipeline. Fewer than 20 rarely observed V segments, including chromosome 9 orphons, were excluded from the earlier analysis of approximately 600 of the donors because counts were too low. In a later genetic analysis, a missense DCLRE1C variant was associated with V-gene and J-gene trimming of TCR beta chains, and the association was replicated in an independent cohort. Linkage disequilibrium might explain the correlated functional status among segregating V segments, but an unknown experimental factor could not be excluded. It was suggested by the authors that the approach could potentially be generalized to other disease states and immunological phenotypes. The cohort was sequenced for TCR beta chains only, and without alpha or paired-chain data the features that could be detected were limited. Several of the top co-occurrence clusters appeared to be linked to parvovirus B19, influenza, CMV and Epstein-Barr virus, according to a later analysis. In both the original and validation cohorts, the classifier was reported to diagnose cytomegalovirus status with high specificity and sensitivity. In an earlier analysis of some 500 of the donors, most TCR beta V segments were observed in productive rearrangements about 87% or about 30% of the time, broadly matching IMGT annotations. HLA typing was unavailable for some donors at each locus, so association tests used only the typed subset. Most TCR sequences were seen in very few donors, while some public TCRs were found in many individuals. Sequencing depth was assumed to be roughly uniform across donors in the presence/absence analyses, though that assumption may not hold. A later analysis found that TCR association rates varied across HLA loci, with DRB1 alleles showing the most associated TCRs and HLA-C alleles the fewest. CMV serostatus was the only immune exposure information available for the cohort. In the study, 164 TCR beta chains were listed as associated with cytomegalovirus.

This clonotype originated in a male donor in good health and CMV-seropositive. Recombination joined TRBV27 with TRBJ2-1, with 13 bases matching TRBD2. Sequencing was done on a sample of PBMCs. The DNA is as follows: TGTGCCAGCAGTACGGGACTAGCGGGACCCAATGAGCAGTTCTTC. It is translated as CASSTGLAGPNEQFF.